Below are 14 T cell receptor beta chains sequenced from a single sample in a study of blood T cell repertoires in COVID-19. Profiled with immunoSEQ multiplex PCR; TCRdb holds only in-frame clones, not every one. The data hold 350,000 to 450,000 clones, with 70% to 90% observed a single time. Sequencing input: peripheral blood. All receptors come from a human donor in a cohort sampled during active COVID-19.

The chain uses TRBV2 and TRBJ1-3, with D hard to call. This CDR3 has 15 amino acids. The V end lost 1 base, the J end lost 0 bases, and 7 bases lay between the germline ends. Germline V CDR1 and CDR2: SNHLY, FYNNEI. The CDR3 coding sequence is TGTGCCAGCAGTGAAGTACAGATCTCTGGAAACACCATATATTTT. Protein: CASSEVQISGNTIYF.

This chain connects TRBV6-5 to TRBJ1-1; TRBD1 matches at 7 bases. Germline V gene sequence: CDR1 MNHEY, CDR2 SVGAGI. Trimming cost V 10 bases and J 0 bases; bases outside gene matches: 11. This CDR3 spans 15 amino acids. The CDR3 DNA is TGTGCCAACCAAGGGACAGACTCTATGAACACTGAAGCTTTCTTT. Translation: CANQGTDSMNTEAFF.

This clone appeared once. Other DNA sequences in the sample encode the same CDR3. The chain has TRBV28 and TRBJ1-5; D is possibly TRBD1 (6 bases). The CDR3 contains 12 residues. Germline values: CDR1 MDHEN, CDR2 SYDVKM. V was clipped by 4 bases and J by 7 bases, with 8 bases between them. CDR3 nucleotides: TGTGCCAGCAGTTCACAGGGACAGCCCCAGCATTTT. This codes for CASSSQGQPQHF.

This chain uses TRBV5-1 with TRBJ2-1; 11 positions agree with TRBD2. After removal of 1 base from V and 2 bases from J, the junction contained 17 bases not matched to a gene. There are 21 residues in the CDR3. Per the germline V gene, CDR1 is SGHRS and CDR2 is YFSETQ. DNA of the CDR3: TGCGCCAGCAGCTTGAACCCTCCGGGACTAGCGGCACCGATCCCCTACAATGAGCAGTTCTTC. Amino acids: CASSLNPPGLAAPIPYNEQFF.

This chain links TRBV6-5 with TRBJ2-3; TRBD1 matches 8 bases. The trim removed 7 bases at V and 2 bases at J, leaving 5 bases unmatched. The germline CDR1 and CDR2 sequences are MNHEY and SVGAGI. The CDR3 is 14 residues long. The CDR3 DNA is TGTGCCAGCAAGCAACAGGGGGACACAGATACGCAGTATTTT. Residues: CASKQQGDTDTQYF.

V is TRBV11-2 and J is TRBJ2-7; no clear D gene. Germline V gene lookup returns CDR1 SGHAT and CDR2 FQNNGV. CDR3 size: 13 residues. The V and J ends lost 1 base and 2 bases respectively, with 6 bases between them. The CDR3 nucleotides read TGTGCCAGCAGCTTAGGCCTAGCCTACGAGCAGTACTTC. Encoded protein: CASSLGLAYEQYF.

Notes on this clone: Its ends do not fully match the called genes, so a read error is possible. V gene TRBV11-2 combines with J gene TRBJ2-7; 8 bases are a match to TRBD1. This CDR3 is 15 amino acids long. Germline CDR1 reads SGHAT; CDR2 reads FQNNGV. The CDR3 loop is CASSLETGASGEQYF. Written as DNA, the CDR3 is TGTGCCAGCAGCCTAGAGACAGGGGCCTCAGGGGAGCAGTACTTC.

The rearrangement joins TRBV6-5 to TRBJ2-5; TRBD2 matches at 8 bases. Germline V gene data show CDR1 as MNHEY and CDR2 as SVGAGI. The J segment lost 5 bases and the V segment lost 2 bases, leaving 10 bases of the junction unmatched. This CDR3 is 16 amino acids long. Here the CDR3 reads CASSYEDSGAVETQYF. The CDR3 DNA follows: TGTGCCAGCAGTTACGAGGATAGCGGGGCAGTGGAGACCCAGTACTTC.

J is TRBJ2-5 and V is TRBV6-1, with 7 positions matching TRBD2. With 3 bases clipped from V and 4 bases from J, the junction kept 5 bases outside the gene matches. The CDR3 consists of 14 residues. The germline gives CDR1 MNHNS, CDR2 SASEGT. CDR3 protein: CASSDLGEGETQYF. The CDR3, as DNA: TGTGCCAGCAGTGATCTGGGGGAGGGAGAGACCCAGTACTTC.

This clone showed up just once. The V gene is TRBV30, the J gene TRBJ1-6; unclear D gene. CDR1 is GTSNPN and CDR2 is SVGIG in the germline V gene (reference sequence). CDR3 size: 16 residues. V was trimmed by 3 bases and J by 10 bases, leaving 22 bases between them. The CDR3 bases are TGTGCCTGGAGCCCCGCGGGGAGTTTATTATACTCACCCCTCCACTTT. Amino acid sequence: CAWSPAGSLLYSPLHF.

V is TRBV4-1 and J is TRBJ1-2, with a tentative D call TRBD1 (5 bases). Trimming stripped 1 base from V and 7 bases from J, with 16 bases between. Germline lookup yields CDR1 MGHRA and CDR2 YSYEKL. This CDR3 comprises 15 residues. The CDR3 nucleotides read TGCGCCAGCAGCCAAGTCGGCGGGGACCTTTCTGGCTACACCTTC. Residues: CASSQVGGDLSGYTF.

The chain is built from TRBV10-3 and TRBJ2-1; D might be TRBD2 (6 bases). Trimming removed 3 bases at V and 4 bases at J, with 10 bases between. The CDR3 is 14 amino acids. Per the germline V gene, CDR1 is ENHRY and CDR2 is SYGVKD. For the CDR3, the DNA is TGTGCCATCAGTGACAGTAGCGGTTACAATGAGCAGTTCTTC. As protein: CAISDSSGYNEQFF.

The chain couples TRBV4-1 to TRBJ1-1; perhaps TRBD1 as D (5 bases). CDR3 length: 17 residues. Trimming took off 0 bases at V and 1 base at J, with 15 bases between the two ends. Germline-derived CDR1 and CDR2 are MGHRA and YSYEKL. The CDR3 nucleotides are TGCGCCAGCAGCCAAGATCCGAGGCGGGGGGGGAACACTGAAGCTTTCTTT. Its protein is CASSQDPRRGGNTEAFF.

The chain employs TRBV7-9 and TRBJ1-4; D not resolved. Germline V gene sequence: CDR1 SEHNR, CDR2 FQNEAQ (reference sequence). V lost 5 bases to trimming and J lost 8 bases, with 18 bases between them. The CDR3 consists of 15 residues. The CDR3 sequence is CASSREGMLREKLFF. The DNA of the CDR3 is TGTGCCAGCAGCCGGGAAGGGATGTTGCGAGAAAAACTGTTTTTT. The full variable domain, with the rest looked up from reference TRBV7-9 and TRBJ1-4, is DTGVSQNPRHKITKRGQNVTFRCDPISEHNRLYWYRQTLGQGPEFLTYFQNEAQLEKSRLLSDRFSAERPKGSFSTLEIQRTEQGDSAMYLCASSREGMLREKLFFGSGTQLSVL.